This note documents a single T cell receptor beta chain sequence. What it binds is not known. At one end, the junction sequence differs from germline, possibly due to a read error. The entry originates in a study of radiotherapy plus CTLA-4 blockade in lung cancer. Across the study: Overall, approximately 19% of patients showed an objective response, while 25% to 40% attained disease control. Broader study findings: Peripheral blood showed expansion of tumor-derived TCR clones after radiotherapy and ipilimumab.

Germline values: CDR1 DFQATT, CDR2 SNEGSKA (reference sequence). This CDR3 has 11 amino acids. Repertoires were generated with immunoSEQ multiplex PCR, while TCRdb's copy carries only in-frame clones and drops some. The table shows some 80,000 clones, with 60% to 85% occurring only once. Specimen: peripheral blood, collected from a patient treated with radiotherapy plus ipilimumab. The chain couples TRBV20-1 to TRBJ2-7, with a tentative D call TRBD1 (6 bases). This TCR derives from a human donor with non-small cell lung cancer whose response to radiotherapy plus ipilimumab could not be evaluated. Some clones in this sample may be carry-over from other donors' samples. CDR3 nucleotide sequence: TGCAGTGCTCCCCGACAGGACGAGCGGTACTTC. Residues: CSAPRQDERYF.